Below are 25 T cell receptor beta chains sequenced from a single sample in a study of tumor-infiltrating lymphocytes in primary liver carcinoma (dated by TCRdb to 2016 to 2017). Blood RNA was extracted from unsorted whole blood with TRIzol reagent; germline DNA came from the DNeasy Blood & Tissue kit. Instrument used: Illumina HiSeq 2500. Using a constant-region primer and ProtoScript II reverse transcriptase, TCRbeta-specific cDNA was reverse-transcribed from 400 to 550 ng total RNA. Three nested multiplex PCR rounds, following a slightly modified ARM-PCR procedure, were used to build the TCRbeta libraries. Each of the first two PCR rounds ran for about 10 cycles and used multiplex TRBV1-TRBV30 forward primers together with a Cbeta reverse primer. The public sequencing data were trimmed at Q25 with fastp and processed into clonotypes with MiXCR by TCRdb, which kept only in-frame beta chains. Each CDR3 protein appears once, grouped with its most common genes and DNA. Counted in this sample were approximately 340,000 distinct CDR3 sequences; 65% of them appeared once. The ten biggest clones cover 5.5% to 8% of the sample.

The material sequenced was peripheral blood. These receptor sequences come from a middle-aged man with primary liver carcinoma and hepatitis B virus infection.

The chain recombines TRBV12-3 or TRBV12-4 with TRBJ2-1; 7 nucleotides line up with TRBD2. With V trimmed by 7 bases and J by 4 bases, 13 bases remained unmatched. The CDR3 has 16 residues. In DNA form, the CDR3 reads TGTGCCAGCAATGACAACGGACTAGAGAGATACAATGAGCAGTTCTTC. Encoded protein: CASNDNGLERYNEQFF.

A note on this clonotype: A clone one base away is much larger, so this may be a read error. Written as DNA, the CDR3 is TGTGCCATCAGTCGGACTAGCGGAGACACAGATACGCAGTATTTT. Encoded protein: CAISRTSGDTDTQYF. V is TRBV10-3 and J is TRBJ2-3; 10 bases align to TRBD2. With V trimmed by 5 bases and J by 2 bases, 4 bases remained unmatched. The length of the CDR3 is 15 residues. Germline V CDR1 and CDR2: ENHRY, SYGVKD.

This clonotype was detected a few times. The chain uses TRBV6-2 or TRBV6-3 and TRBJ2-7, with TRBD2 matching over 7 bases. V lost 9 bases, J lost 4 bases, and 6 bases stayed unmatched. From germline, CDR1 is MNHEY and CDR2 SVGEGT. This CDR3 spans 12 amino acids. The chain's CDR3 is CASETGGYEQYF. In DNA, the CDR3 is TGTGCCAGTGAAACCGGGGGGTACGAGCAGTACTTC.

The table lists this clonotype with a count of one. J is TRBJ1-5 and V is TRBV6-6; 8 nucleotides line up with TRBD1. The CDR3 consists of 14 residues. CDR1 is MNHNY, CDR2 SVGAGI, per germline (reference sequence). V gave up 8 bases and J gave up 2 bases; unmatched junction bases: 5. CDR3 amino acids: CASCKTGGNQPQHF. CDR3 DNA sequence: TGTGCCAGCTGTAAGACAGGGGGCAATCAGCCCCAGCATTTT.

On this clonotype: It may be a read error: a sequence one base away is much more abundant. The chain couples TRBV6-2 or TRBV6-3 to TRBJ2-3; perhaps TRBD1 as D (5 bases). This CDR3 has 17 amino acids. Germline loops: CDR1 MNHEY, CDR2 SVGEGT. CDR3: CASCYSTGHPSTDTQYF. DNA of the CDR3: TGTGCCAGCTGTTACTCGACTGGACACCCGAGCACAGATACGCAGTATTTT.

A word on this clonotype: A clone one base away is much larger, so this may be a read error. The chain recombines TRBV6-5 with TRBJ1-2; D gene uncertain. Germline assignment: CDR1 MNHEY and CDR2 SVGAGI. The ends were cut back, 3 bases at V and 5 bases at J, with 19 bases in the middle. This CDR3 has 16 amino acids. CDR3 loop: CASSYWAATAWYGYTF. For the CDR3, the DNA is TGTGCCAGCAGTTATTGGGCAGCTACCGCTTGGTATGGCTACACCTTC.

This chain connects TRBV11-2 to TRBJ2-7; unclear D gene. Trimming pared 0 bases from V and 7 bases from J, leaving 19 bases between. Per the germline V gene, CDR1 is SGHAT and CDR2 is FQNNGV. There are 16 residues in the CDR3. The CDR3 DNA follows: TGTGCCAGCAGCTTAGATGCAGGTGGGATCAGCCATGAGCAGTACTTC. This sequence encodes CASSLDAGGISHEQYF.

Details on this clonotype: A junction boundary mismatches the germline segment, possibly from a read error. This sequence joins TRBV7-9 and TRBJ1-4; perhaps TRBD1 as D (6 bases). This CDR3 has 14 amino acids. Per the germline V gene, CDR1 is SEHNR and CDR2 is FQNEAQ (reference sequence). CDR3 in DNA: TGTGCCAGCATCTTACAGGGCACTAATGAAAAACTGTTTTTT. Translating it yields CASILQGTNEKLFF.

About this clonotype itself: One end of the junction does not line up with germline, which may come from a read error. The chain joins TRBV29-1 to TRBJ1-1; D uncertain. The CDR3 is 13 residues long. Germline V lookup: CDR1 SQVTM, CDR2 ANQGSEA. CDR3 bases: TGCAACGTTGCCACCAGTCTCTTGGGTGAAGCTTTCTTT. Translating gives CNVATSLLGEAFF. Full variable domain (missing parts from reference TRBV29-1 and TRBJ1-1): SAVISQKPSRDICQRGTSLTIQCQVDSQVTMMFWYRQQPGQSLTLIATANQGSEATYESGFVIDKFPISRPNLTFSTLTVSNMSPEDSSIYLCNVATSLLGEAFFGQGTRLTVV.

This clonotype was seen only once. The gene calls are TRBV12-3 or TRBV12-4 and TRBJ1-1, with D perhaps matching TRBD1 (5 bases). Trimming left V 5 bases short and J 7 bases short, with 11 bases between. This CDR3 spans 12 amino acids. The CDR3 protein is CASSVTVLEAFF. CDR3 bases: TGTGCCAGCAGTGTGACAGTTCTTGAAGCTTTCTTT.

A word on this clonotype: Mismatch with germline at one junction end may stem from a read error. J is TRBJ2-1 and V is TRBV4-1; D unclear. Germline-derived CDR1 and CDR2 are MGHRA and YSYEKL. This CDR3 is 15 amino acids long. The CDR3 is CASSQDLLTYNEKFF. For the CDR3, the DNA is TGCGCCAGTAGCCAAGACCTACTTACCTACAATGAGAAGTTCTTC.

Details on this clonotype: This may be a read error: a much more frequent sequence differs by one nucleotide. The chain carries TRBV10-3 and TRBJ2-5, with TRBD1 identical over 9 bases. Germline assignment: CDR1 ENHRY and CDR2 SYGVKD. The CDR3 sequence is 15 residues long. CDR3 nucleotide sequence: TGTGCCATCAGGGCCGGGACAGGGAAGGGGGAGACCCAGCACTTC. Residues: CAIRAGTGKGETQHF.

In its sample, this clonotype was seen a few times. The chain couples TRBV30 to TRBJ2-2; D is unclear. Trimming removed 0 bases at V and 1 base at J, with 12 bases between. This CDR3 spans 16 amino acids. Germline loops: CDR1 GTSNPN, CDR2 SVGIG (reference sequence). The CDR3 loop reads CAWSVLGDLNTGELFF. The CDR3 nucleotides read TGTGCCTGGAGTGTACTTGGAGATTTGAACACCGGGGAGCTGTTTTTT.

As to this clonotype: A much larger clone lies a single base off, so this may be a read error. The chain uses TRBV29-1 and TRBJ2-1; 9 positions agree with TRBD2. Germline trimming cut 3 bases from V and 9 bases from J; bases unmatched to any gene: 18. The CDR3 contains 17 residues. Germline V CDR1 and CDR2: SQVTM, ANQGSEA. The CDR3, as DNA: TGCAGCGTTGATAGATTTATTGTTGCGGGAGGGCTAATTGAGCAGTTCTTC. Translating gives CSVDRFIVAGGLIEQFF.

J is TRBJ1-4 and V is TRBV25-1; 8 positions match TRBD1. This CDR3 contains 16 residues. J gave up 8 bases and V 3 bases, and 11 bases lay outside the gene matches. Germline CDR1 is MGHDK and CDR2 is SYGVNS. The CDR3 DNA reads as TGTGCCAGCAGTGACCAAAAACAGGGGGTAGGGGAAAAACTGTTTTTT. Translating gives CASSDQKQGVGEKLFF. Variable domain in full (rest from reference TRBV25-1 and TRBJ1-4): EADIYQTPRYLVIGTGKKITLECSQTMGHDKMYWYQQDPGMELHLIHYSYGVNSTEKGDLSSESTVSRIRTEHFPLTLESARPSHTSQYLCASSDQKQGVGEKLFFGSGTQLSVL.

J is TRBJ2-1 and V is TRBV11-2, with D perhaps matching TRBD2 (6 bases). This CDR3 region has 15 residues. Germline V gives CDR1 SGHAT, CDR2 FQNNGV. V was cut by 3 bases and J by 7 bases, with 16 bases left in between. The CDR3 loop is CASSFLVGGRNEQFF. The CDR3 DNA reads TGTGCCAGCAGCTTTCTAGTTGGAGGGAGGAATGAGCAGTTCTTC.

Notes on this clonotype: One end of the junction does not line up with germline, which may come from a read error. The chain employs TRBV11-1 and TRBJ2-7; TRBD1 aligns across 9 bases. The CDR3 runs to 18 residues. The germline gives CDR1 SGHAT, CDR2 FQDESV (reference sequence). CDR3 coding DNA: TGTGTCAGCAGTACCCTTTCCGGGACAGGGCTTTTCTTCTACGAGCAGCACTTC. It is translated as CVSSTLSGTGLFFYEQHF. Supplemented by reference TRBV11-1 and TRBJ2-7, the full variable domain reads EAEVAQSPRYKITEKSQAVAFWCDPISGHATLYWYRQILGQGPELLVQFQDESVVDDSQLPKDRFSAERLKGVDSTLKIQPAELGDSAMYLCVSSTLSGTGLFFYEQHFGPGTRLTVT.

With respect to this clonotype: An end of the junction does not agree with germline; a read error may underlie this. The chain is built from TRBV29-1 and TRBJ2-5, with D maybe TRBD1 (5 bases). CDR1 and CDR2 (germline): SQVTM, ANQGSEA. This CDR3 is built from 13 residues. Here the CDR3 reads CSVEENGQGTQYF. In DNA, the CDR3 is TGCAGCGTTGAAGAAAATGGACAAGGGACCCAGTACTTC.

This sequence joins TRBV6-6 and TRBJ1-1; tentative D call: TRBD1 (5 bases). The CDR3 sequence is 15 residues long. V was cut by 6 bases and J by 2 bases, with 16 bases left in between. Per germline, CDR1 MNHNY and CDR2 SVGAGI (reference sequence). This CDR3 is CASSRRTRTNTEAFF. CDR3 nucleotides: TGTGCCAGCAGCAGAAGGACAAGGACTAACACTGAAGCTTTCTTT.

In regard to this clonotype: A clone one base away is much larger, so this may be a read error. This sequence joins TRBV12-3 or TRBV12-4 and TRBJ1-2; a weak D match, TRBD1 (5 bases). This CDR3 has 13 amino acids. Trimming shortened V by 3 bases and J by 6 bases, and 11 bases separated the two germline ends. The CDR3 is CASSLRQFHGYTF. The CDR3 DNA is TGTGCCAGCAGTTTGCGACAGTTCCATGGCTACACCTTC.

The gene calls are TRBV9 and TRBJ1-5; a possible D gene is TRBD1 (6 bases). The germline CDR1 and CDR2 sequences are SGDLS and YYNGEE. CDR3 length: 15 amino acids. The V end lost 1 base, the J end lost 4 bases, and 12 bases lay between the germline ends. The chain's CDR3 is CASSVSGHINQPQHF. CDR3 bases: TGTGCCAGCAGCGTATCGGGACACATAAATCAGCCCCAGCATTTT.

This clonotype has only one observation. One base away lies a much larger clone, so this may be a sequencing read error. J is TRBJ2-7 and V is TRBV4-3; maybe TRBD1 (5 bases). The CDR3 contains 15 residues. Germline values: CDR1 LGHNA, CDR2 YSLEER. In DNA, the CDR3 is TGCGCCAGCAGCCAAGGATACAGGAGCTCCTTCGAGCAGTACTTC. Translating gives CASSQGYRSSFEQYF.

The V and J genes are TRBV5-1 and TRBJ2-1; TRBD2 agrees at 15 bases. The CDR3 consists of 15 residues. CDR1 is SGHRS and CDR2 is YFSETQ in the germline V gene. With 4 bases clipped from V and 8 bases from J, the junction kept 4 bases outside the gene matches. CDR3 protein: CASSAGLAGGHEQFF. The CDR3 coding sequence is TGCGCCAGCAGCGCTGGACTAGCGGGAGGGCATGAGCAGTTCTTC.

Turning to this clonotype: A much larger clone sits a single nucleotide away, making a read error possible. J is TRBJ2-2 and V is TRBV6-1; D is possibly TRBD1 (6 bases). CDR3 length: 12 amino acids. Germline-derived CDR1 and CDR2 are MNHNS and SASEGT. CDR3 DNA: TGTGCCAGCAACGGGGACACCAGGGAGCTGTTTTTT. Its protein is CASNGDTRELFF.

In the case of this clonotype: One end of the junction does not line up with germline, which may come from a read error. The chain combines TRBV11-2 with TRBJ2-7; TRBD2 is a possible D gene (6 bases). CDR3 length: 15 residues. CDR1 SGHAT and CDR2 FQNNGV come from the germline V gene. The CDR3 here is CVSSLYQVGGYEQYF. The DNA of the CDR3 is TGTGTCAGCAGCTTATATCAGGTCGGGGGCTACGAGCAGTACTTC. Full variable domain (outside the CDR3, taken from reference TRBV11-2 and TRBJ2-7): EAGVAQSPRYKIIEKRQSVAFWCNPISGHATLYWYQQILGQGPKLLIQFQNNGVVDDSQLPKDRFSAERLKGVDSTLKIQPAKLEDSAVYLCVSSLYQVGGYEQYFGPGTRLTVT.